The 12 T cell receptor beta chains listed next were all sequenced from one sample in a study of OX40 agonist ivuxolimab in advanced cancers. Method: immunoSEQ multiplex PCR; TCRdb's copy keeps in-frame clones and lacks some. The data contain 66,000 or so clones, roughly 84% of them seen just once; the ten biggest clones take up less than 4.5%. This specimen consisted of CD4+ or CD8+ T cells sorted from blood, obtained in a trial of the OX40 agonist ivuxolimab. The receptors derive from an adult with an advanced solid tumor such as melanoma, head and neck, liver or kidney cancer.

V and J are TRBV11-2 and TRBJ1-1; no reliable D call. This CDR3 is built from 14 residues. V was pared by 0 bases and J by 0 bases, with 5 bases between. CDR1 is SGHAT and CDR2 is FQNNGV in the germline V gene. The CDR3 DNA sequence: TGTGCCAGCAGCTTAGATGGGGTGAACACTGAAGCTTTCTTT. Its translation is CASSLDGVNTEAFF.

The chain recombines TRBV2 with TRBJ2-7, with D unresolved. V shed 5 bases and J shed 4 bases, with 12 bases lying between them. The germline V gene has CDR1 SNHLY and CDR2 FYNNEI. The CDR3 consists of 13 residues. The CDR3 loop is CASSPGPAYEQYF. DNA of the CDR3: TGTGCCAGCAGTCCGGGTCCCGCTTACGAGCAGTACTTC.

V is TRBV5-1 and J is TRBJ1-4; D remains unclear. The CDR3 is 14 residues long. Germline CDR1 reads SGHRS; CDR2 reads YFSETQ. V lost 0 bases, J lost 2 bases, and 5 bases lay in between. The CDR3 region is CASSLGGTNEKLFF. The DNA for the CDR3 is TGCGCCAGCAGCTTGGGAGGGACTAATGAAAAACTGTTTTTT.

V is TRBV14 and J is TRBJ2-1, with D unclear. Between the trimmed V and J ends, which lost 4 bases and 9 bases, there was a span of 13 bases. The CDR3 sequence is 13 residues long. The germline V gene encodes CDR1 SGHDN and CDR2 FVKESK. In nucleotides, the CDR3 is TGTGCCAGCAGCCCCTCCACAGTAACTGAGCAGTTCTTC. It is translated as CASSPSTVTEQFF.

The chain uses TRBV19 and TRBJ1-5, with TRBD1 as a possible D gene (5 bases). V lost 3 bases, J lost 3 bases, and 9 bases lay in between. The CDR3 loop spans 14 amino acids. CDR1 is LNHDA, CDR2 SQIVND, per germline (reference sequence). The CDR3 DNA reads as TGTGCCAGTAGTATGAGGGGCTACAATCAGCCCCAGCATTTT. Its protein product is CASSMRGYNQPQHF.

The gene calls are TRBV28 and TRBJ1-1; D ambiguous. There are 15 residues in the CDR3. Germline V gives CDR1 MDHEN, CDR2 SYDVKM. The V end was cut by 5 bases, the J end by 0 bases, with 13 bases between. CDR3 sequence reads: CASSIAPQLNTEAFF. The CDR3 DNA sequence: TGTGCCAGCAGTATAGCTCCCCAATTGAACACTGAAGCTTTCTTT.

This chain connects TRBV27 to TRBJ1-5; TRBD1 might be the D (6 bases). The CDR3 loop spans 13 amino acids. In germline, CDR1 is MNHEY, CDR2 SMNVEV (reference sequence). V was pared by 6 bases and J by 4 bases, with 10 bases between. CDR3 DNA sequence: TGTGCCAGCAGCTATACAGGGAATCAGCCCCAGCATTTT. Translation gives CASSYTGNQPQHF.

This chain links TRBV6-6 with TRBJ1-6; a weak D match, TRBD1 (6 bases). V lost 2 bases, J lost 8 bases, and 10 bases lay in between. Looked up from germline, CDR1 is MNHNY and CDR2 is SVGAGI (reference sequence). This CDR3 has 14 residues. The CDR3 coding sequence is TGTGCCAGCAGTTACATGGGGGCAGATTCACCCCTCCACTTT. Its protein is CASSYMGADSPLHF.

The J gene is TRBJ2-3, the V gene TRBV2; the D call may be TRBD1 or TRBD2 (6 bases each). Trimming removed 3 bases from V and 4 bases from J, with 14 bases in between. Germline V gene lookup returns CDR1 SNHLY and CDR2 FYNNEI. CDR3 length: 15 amino acids. For the CDR3, the DNA is TGTGCCAGCAGTGAGGGTCCGGGGGCAGCAGATACGCAGTATTTT. Translation gives CASSEGPGAADTQYF.

CDR3 amino acids: CASQTANSNQPQHF. CDR3 coding DNA: TGTGCCAGCCAGACAGCGAATAGCAATCAGCCCCAGCATTTT. The chain is built from TRBV6-1 and TRBJ1-5, with D maybe TRBD1 (5 bases). This CDR3 region has 14 residues. Germline V gene data show CDR1 as MNHNS and CDR2 as SASEGT. V shed 8 bases and J shed 0 bases, with 11 bases lying between them.

This chain's CDR3 is CASSGSVGNTIYF. The CDR3 region has the DNA TGTGCCAGCAGCGGCAGTGTCGGAAACACCATATATTTT. The chain carries TRBV7-2 and TRBJ1-3; D gene ambiguous. The length of the CDR3 is 13 residues. Germline assignment: CDR1 SGHTA and CDR2 FQGNSA. Trimming stripped 5 bases from V and 4 bases from J, with 9 bases between.

This chain connects TRBV7-2 to TRBJ1-1; D call uncertain. The CDR3 contains 14 residues. Germline V lookup: CDR1 SGHTA, CDR2 FQGNSA. With 6 bases removed from V and 4 bases from J, the gap between germline ends came to 15 bases. This chain's CDR3 is CASSFAPGATEAFF. CDR3 in DNA: TGTGCCAGCAGTTTTGCCCCAGGTGCCACTGAAGCTTTCTTT. Filled out from reference TRBV7-2 and TRBJ1-1, the complete variable domain reads GAGVSQSPSNKVTEKGKDVELRCDPISGHTALYWYRQSLGQGLEFLIYFQGNSAPDKSGLPSDRFSAERTGGSVSTLTIQRTQQEDSAVYLCASSFAPGATEAFFGQGTRLTVV.